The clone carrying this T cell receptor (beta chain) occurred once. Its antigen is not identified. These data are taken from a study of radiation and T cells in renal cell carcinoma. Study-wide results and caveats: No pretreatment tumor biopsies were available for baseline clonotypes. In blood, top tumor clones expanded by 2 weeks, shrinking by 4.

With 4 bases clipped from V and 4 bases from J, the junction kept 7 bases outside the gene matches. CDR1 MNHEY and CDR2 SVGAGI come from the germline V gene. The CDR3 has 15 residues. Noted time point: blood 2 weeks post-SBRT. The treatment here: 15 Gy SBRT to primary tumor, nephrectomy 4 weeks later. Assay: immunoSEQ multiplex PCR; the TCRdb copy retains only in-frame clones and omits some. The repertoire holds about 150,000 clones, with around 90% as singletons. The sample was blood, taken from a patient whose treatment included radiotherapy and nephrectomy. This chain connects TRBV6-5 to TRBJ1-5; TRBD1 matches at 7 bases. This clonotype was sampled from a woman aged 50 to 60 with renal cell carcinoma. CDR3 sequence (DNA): TGTGCCAGCAGTTGGAACAGGGGCGTTAATCAGCCCCAGCATTTT. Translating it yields CASSWNRGVNQPQHF.